This T cell receptor (beta chain) was obtained from a study of cytomegalovirus exposure and HLA in healthy donors. Study results and caveats: Cytomegalovirus association was listed for 170 or so TCR beta chains.

Notes on this clone: Its antigen remains unknown.

Germline V lookup: CDR1 SGHTA, CDR2 FQGNSA. CDR3 length equals 15 residues. With 2 bases removed from V and 7 bases from J, the gap between germline ends came to 12 bases. PCR employed 60 Vbeta and 13 Jbeta primers. Sequencing was performed with immunoSEQ multiplex PCR; in TCRdb, only in-frame clones are kept and a portion is missing. The table shows about 140,000 clones, with over 60% occurring only once. The sequencing sample was made of PBMCs. The chain joins TRBV7-2 to TRBJ1-6; D might be TRBD1 (5 bases). The clonotype originates from a man aged 35-49 years in good health and CMV-seronegative. DNA for the CDR3: TGTGCCAGCAGCTTATGGGGGGGATCGAATTCACCCCTCCACTTT. Translated: CASSLWGGSNSPLHF.